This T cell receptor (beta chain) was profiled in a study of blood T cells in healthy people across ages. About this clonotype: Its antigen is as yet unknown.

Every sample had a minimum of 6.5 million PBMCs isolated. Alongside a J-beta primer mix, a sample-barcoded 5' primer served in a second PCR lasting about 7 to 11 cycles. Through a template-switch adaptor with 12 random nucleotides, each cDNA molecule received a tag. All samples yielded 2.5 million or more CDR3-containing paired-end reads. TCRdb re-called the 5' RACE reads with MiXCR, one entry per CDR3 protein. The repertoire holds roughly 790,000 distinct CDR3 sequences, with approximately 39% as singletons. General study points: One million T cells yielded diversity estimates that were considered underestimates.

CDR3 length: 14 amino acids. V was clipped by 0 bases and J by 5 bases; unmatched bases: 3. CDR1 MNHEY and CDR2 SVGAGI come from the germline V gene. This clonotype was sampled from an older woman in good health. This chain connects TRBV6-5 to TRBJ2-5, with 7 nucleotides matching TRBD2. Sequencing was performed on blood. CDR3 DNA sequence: TGTGCCAGCAGTTACTCCGGGACTATGGAGACCCAGTACTTC. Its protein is CASSYSGTMETQYF.